One T cell receptor (beta chain) is described in this entry. Its cognate antigen is unknown. This CDR3 has 12 residues. The V end was cut by 1 base, the J end by 7 bases, with 7 bases between. Germline V gene lookup returns CDR1 SGHNT and CDR2 YENEEA. TCRdb's copy holds only in-frame clones and misses some; the assay was immunoSEQ multiplex PCR. This table holds fewer than 7,500 clones, roughly 54% found once. The record originates from a study of neoadjuvant anti-PD-1 for oral cavity cancer. Overall study: Around day 43, patients without progression received a fourth nivolumab dose before surgery. Study outcomes and limitations: Only a few patients per response group were TCR-analyzed; validation needed.

The chain uses TRBV11-3 and TRBJ1-1; possible D gene TRBD1, 5 bases. The clonotype originates from a person between 40 and 80 years old with oral cavity squamous cell carcinoma. The material was tumor tissue, obtained before nivolumab (anti-PD-1) treatment. The CDR3: CASSLAGGEAFF. CDR3 nucleotide sequence: TGTGCCAGCAGCTTAGCGGGGGGTGAAGCTTTCTTT.